These T cell receptor beta chains were read from a single sample in a study of T cell responses to AZD1222 COVID-19 vaccine. Profiling relied on immunoSEQ multiplex PCR, and the TCRdb table lists in-frame clones only, not all of them. This sample has some 120,000 clones, with roughly 85% found just once. Sequences were derived from peripheral blood, sampled on day 0 of MenACWY control vaccination. The receptors come from an adult in good health. Both conserved end residues are part of each CDR3. The D gene is left open where the match is weak. Size tells how often a clone was seen (once, few, many) or the class of an expanded clone, and some rows leave it out.

v_gene	abundance	j_gene	d_gene	CDR3nt	CDR3aa
TRBV27	-	TRBJ1-5	-	TGTGCCAGCAGTCCGCGGGAACTCTGGCAGCCCCAGCATTTT	CASSPRELWQPQHF
TRBV2	-	TRBJ2-5	-	TGTGCCAGCAGTGAATACGTAATCCCCCAGTACTTC	CASSEYVIPQYF
TRBV6-1	-	TRBJ1-4	-	TGTGCCAGCAGTGAAGGCCCCCCGCCGGCGATTAATGAAAAACTGTTTTTT	CASSEGPPPAINEKLFF
TRBV19	-	TRBJ2-7	TRBD1	TGTGCCAGTACCCCCGGACAGGTGGATGCCGAGCAGTACTTC	CASTPGQVDAEQYF
TRBV2	few	TRBJ2-7	-	TGTGCCAGCAGTGGGACCTACGAGCAGTACTTC	CASSGTYEQYF
TRBV11-2	-	TRBJ1-2	-	TGTGCCAGCAGCGTGGACGGTAACTATGGCTACACCTTC	CASSVDGNYGYTF
TRBV24-1	-	TRBJ1-2	-	TGTGCCACCAGTGGATCTCTCGGGACAACCACGTATGGCTACACCTTC	CATSGSLGTTTYGYTF
TRBV19	once	TRBJ2-7	-	TGTGCCAGTAGTATAGGCCCTTCGCCAGCGCCCTTAGGCACCTACGAGCAGTACTTC	CASSIGPSPAPLGTYEQYF
TRBV5-5	-	TRBJ2-7	-	TGTGCCAGCAGCTTGGATCCGGGCAGGAACGTACCCTACGAGCAGTACTTC	CASSLDPGRNVPYEQYF
TRBV7-9	-	TRBJ2-4	-	TGTGCCAGCAGCTTAGAGGTTCGGGACATTCAGTACTTC	CASSLEVRDIQYF
TRBV15	-	TRBJ1-5	-	TGTGCCACCAGCAGAGAAGGATCCAGGCAGCCCCAGCATTTT	CATSREGSRQPQHF
TRBV30	-	TRBJ2-1	-	TGTGCCTGGAGTGTAAGACCGAGCTCCTACAATGAGCAGTTCTTC	CAWSVRPSSYNEQFF
TRBV28	few	TRBJ1-1	-	TGTGCCAGCAGTTTCACCGATCGGACTGAAGCTTTCTTT	CASSFTDRTEAFF
TRBV20-1	-	TRBJ2-4	-	TGCAGTGCTAGAATCGGGGACATTCAGTACTTC	CSARIGDIQYF
TRBV19	-	TRBJ1-4	-	TGTGCCAGTAGTCCAAAACGGAGTGGGGGTGAAAAACTGTTTTTT	CASSPKRSGGEKLFF
TRBV25-1	-	TRBJ2-7	-	TGTGCCAGCAAGAGCTCCGGCGACGAGCAGTACTTC	CASKSSGDEQYF
TRBV27	once	TRBJ2-7	TRBD1	TGTGCCAGCAGTTTATCGATCCGCGGGACAGGGAGGTACGAGCAGTACTTC	CASSLSIRGTGRYEQYF
TRBV10-1	-	TRBJ2-1	-	TGCGCCAGCAGTGAGGGGCGGGAACGGGAGCAGTTCTTC	CASSEGREREQFF
TRBV4-1	-	TRBJ1-2	TRBD1	TGCGCCAGCAGCCGATATTGGGACAGGGGGCGGGATGGCTACACCTTC	CASSRYWDRGRDGYTF
TRBV4-2	-	TRBJ1-1	-	TGTGCCAGCAGCCAGGGGGCCCTCGGGGCTTTCTTT	CASSQGALGAFF
TRBV4-2	-	TRBJ1-3	TRBD1	TGTGCCAGCAGCCATCACGACAGGGGAAGGAACACCATATATTTT	CASSHHDRGRNTIYF
TRBV7-6	-	TRBJ2-5	-	TGTGCCAGCAGCTTAGTCTTCCAATTTCAAGAGACCCAGTACTTC	CASSLVFQFQETQYF
TRBV18	-	TRBJ2-7	TRBD1	TGTGCCAGCTCACCACCAAAACAGGGGATCTACGAGCAGTACTTC	CASSPPKQGIYEQYF
TRBV27	-	TRBJ2-7	TRBD2	TGTGCCAGCAGCCAGCGGGAGTTCTACGAGCAGTACTTC	CASSQREFYEQYF
TRBV6-1	few	TRBJ1-2	-	TGTGCCAGCAGTGACCTGACAGGCCGAGGGGGCTACACCTTC	CASSDLTGRGGYTF
TRBV6-5	once	TRBJ1-1	-	TGTGCCAGCAGTTTAACCTCGGGGGGTGAAGCTTTCTTT	CASSLTSGGEAFF
TRBV28	-	TRBJ2-7	-	TGTGCCAGCAGTTTAGCCAGCTACGAGCAGTACTTC	CASSLASYEQYF
TRBV29-1	once	TRBJ1-4	TRBD1	TGCAGCGTTGTGGGGGATTGGACAGGGGGCGTTGAAAAACTGTTTTTT	CSVVGDWTGGVEKLFF
TRBV2	-	TRBJ1-2	-	TGTGCCAGCAATGAGGCAAACTATGGCTACACCTTC	CASNEANYGYTF
TRBV15	-	TRBJ1-6	TRBD1	TGTGCCACCAGCAGAGAGCCGGCAGGGGGTGGACTTTCACCCCTCCACTTT	CATSREPAGGGLSPLHF
TRBV5-1	-	TRBJ2-2	-	TGCGCCAGCAGCTCCGGGACACCGAACACCGGGGAGCTGTTTTTT	CASSSGTPNTGELFF
TRBV4-2	-	TRBJ2-1	TRBD2	TGTGCCAGCAGCCAAGCGACTAGCGGGAACTACAATGAGCAGTTCTTC	CASSQATSGNYNEQFF
TRBV5-1	-	TRBJ2-2	-	TGCGCCAGCAGCCTCGACAGCACCGGGGAGCTGTTTTTT	CASSLDSTGELFF
TRBV28	-	TRBJ2-7	-	TGTGCCAGCAGTTTATGGGTCGAGAACTACGAGCAGTACTTC	CASSLWVENYEQYF
TRBV9	-	TRBJ2-1	TRBD2	TGTGCCAGCAGCGCCAACCTAGCGGGAGTGTTTAATGAGCAGTTCTTC	CASSANLAGVFNEQFF
TRBV14	-	TRBJ2-1	-	TGTGCCAGCAGCCTTTATAAGTACGGAGCGAGCTCCTACAATGAGCAGTTCTTC	CASSLYKYGASSYNEQFF
TRBV7-9	-	TRBJ1-1	-	TGTGCCAGCAGCGGACCGAAAACGGACATGAACACTGAAGCTTTCTTT	CASSGPKTDMNTEAFF
TRBV5-4	-	TRBJ1-1	-	TGTGCCAGCAGCTTGGACGGGTGGAACACTGAAGCTTTCTTT	CASSLDGWNTEAFF
TRBV3-1/TRBV3-2	-	TRBJ1-5	-	TGTGCCAGCAGCAGACAACGCAATCAGCCCCAGCATTTT	CASSRQRNQPQHF
TRBV5-1	-	TRBJ1-6	-	TGCGCCAGCAGCCCCTCGGGGGTCAATAATTCACCCCTCCACTTT	CASSPSGVNNSPLHF
TRBV4-1	-	TRBJ2-3	TRBD2	TGCGCCAGCAGCCTTGCTAGCGGATCTAGCACAGATACGCAGTATTTT	CASSLASGSSTDTQYF
TRBV28	-	TRBJ2-1	TRBD2	TGTGCCAGCAGTCCGTTAGCGGGAGGTTACCTCAATGAGCAGTTCTTC	CASSPLAGGYLNEQFF
TRBV5-1	once	TRBJ1-6	-	TGCGCCAGCAGCTCGGCCCGGGGGGAGAATAATTCACCCCTCCACTTT	CASSSARGENNSPLHF
TRBV10-1	once	TRBJ1-5	-	TGCGCCAGCAGTGAGATGAGGAACCAGCCCCAGCATTTT	CASSEMRNQPQHF
TRBV25-1	-	TRBJ1-2	TRBD1	TGTGCCAGCAGTGATCTCGGACAGGCGTTTTATGGCTACACCTTC	CASSDLGQAFYGYTF
TRBV12-2	-	TRBJ2-1	-	TGTGCAAGTCGCCTAGTCACCATGCGGGCCTACAATGAGCAGTTCTTC	CASRLVTMRAYNEQFF
TRBV28	-	TRBJ1-6	-	TGTGCCAGCAGTCAAAGGAGTTTACCCCTCCACTTT	CASSQRSLPLHF
TRBV29-1	-	TRBJ2-7	-	TGCAGCGTTAGGACAGCCGCCTACGAGCAGTACTTC	CSVRTAAYEQYF
TRBV2	-	TRBJ2-7	TRBD2	TGTGCCAGCGGAGCGGGATCCTCCTACGAGCAGTACTTC	CASGAGSSYEQYF
TRBV15	-	TRBJ2-5	TRBD2	TGTGCCACCAGCAGAGATGCCGGGAGGGCAGAGACCCAGTACTTC	CATSRDAGRAETQYF
TRBV6-2/TRBV6-3	-	TRBJ2-5	TRBD1	TGTGCCAGCAGTTCATACAGGGGGCGCGAGGAGACCCAGTACTTC	CASSSYRGREETQYF
TRBV5-1	-	TRBJ1-4	TRBD1	TGCGCCAGCAGGGGGACAGGGGCAACTAATGAAAAACTGTTTTTT	CASRGTGATNEKLFF
TRBV4-1	-	TRBJ2-1	-	TGCGCCAGCAGCCAAGATCTGGTAGCGACATTGAATGAGCAGTTCTTC	CASSQDLVATLNEQFF
TRBV5-1	-	TRBJ2-1	TRBD2	TGCGCCAGCAGCTTTTATAGCGGGAGTGGGAATGAGCAGTTCTTC	CASSFYSGSGNEQFF
TRBV19	-	TRBJ2-1	-	TGTGCCAGTAGTACCCACGTTAAGCTTCCTGAGCAGTTCTTC	CASSTHVKLPEQFF
TRBV5-1	-	TRBJ2-1	TRBD2	TGCGCCAGCAGCCGTGTAGCGGGATCCTACAATGAGCAGTTCTTC	CASSRVAGSYNEQFF
TRBV6-5	-	TRBJ1-3	TRBD1	TGTGCCAGCAGGCCACAGGGGGGATCTGGAAACACCATATATTTT	CASRPQGGSGNTIYF
TRBV4-1	-	TRBJ2-7	TRBD1	TGCGCCAGCAGCCTCAGAGGCGGGACAGGGTCGTACGAGCAGTACTTC	CASSLRGGTGSYEQYF
TRBV9	-	TRBJ2-3	-	TGTGCCAGCAGCGTAGTTGCGGCTAGCACAGATACGCAGTATTTT	CASSVVAASTDTQYF